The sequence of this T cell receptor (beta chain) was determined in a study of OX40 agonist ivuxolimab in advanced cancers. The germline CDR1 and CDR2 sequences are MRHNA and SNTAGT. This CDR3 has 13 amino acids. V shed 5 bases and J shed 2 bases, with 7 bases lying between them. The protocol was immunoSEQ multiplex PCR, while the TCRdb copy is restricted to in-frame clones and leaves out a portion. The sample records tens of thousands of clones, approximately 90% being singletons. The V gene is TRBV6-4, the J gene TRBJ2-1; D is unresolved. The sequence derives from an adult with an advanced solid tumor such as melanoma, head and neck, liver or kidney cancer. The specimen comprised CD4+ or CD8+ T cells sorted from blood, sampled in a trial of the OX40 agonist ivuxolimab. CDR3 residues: CASSFGPYNEQFF. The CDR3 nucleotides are TGTGCCAGCAGTTTCGGACCCTACAATGAGCAGTTCTTC.